Below are 12 T cell receptor beta chains sequenced from a single sample in a study of cytomegalovirus exposure and HLA in healthy donors. 60 Vbeta and 13 Jbeta primers were used in PCR. Data came from immunoSEQ multiplex PCR; TCRdb stores just in-frame clones and leaves some out. The sample has 100,000 or so clones; approximately 76% are singletons. The specimen sequenced was PBMCs. These receptors were taken from a young man in good health and CMV-seropositive.

This sequence joins TRBV13 and TRBJ2-5, with a weak D call TRBD2 (7 bases). V lost 5 bases and J lost 2, with 12 bases in between. CDR3 length: 14 amino acids. Germline V gene lookup returns CDR1 PRHDT and CDR2 FYEKMQ (reference sequence). The CDR3 DNA sequence: TGTGCCAGCAGCGCCGGGGGGCGTCAAGAGACCCAGTACTTC. This sequence encodes CASSAGGRQETQYF. Together with reference TRBV13 and TRBJ2-5, the CDR3 gives the full variable domain: AAGVIQSPRHLIKEKRETATLKCYPIPRHDTVYWYQQGPGQDPQFLISFYEKMQSDKGSIPDRFSAQQFSDYHSELNMSSLELGDSALYFCASSAGGRQETQYFGPGTRLLVL.

The chain is built from TRBV7-9 and TRBJ2-3; 11 bases match TRBD1. The CDR3 consists of 16 residues. V lost 5 bases, J lost 4 bases, and 8 bases stayed unmatched. In germline, CDR1 is SEHNR, CDR2 FQNEAQ (reference sequence). The CDR3 DNA sequence: TGTGCCAGCAGCCTGCGGACAGGGGGCGCGGCAGATACGCAGTATTTT. It yields the protein CASSLRTGGAADTQYF. Looking up the rest from reference TRBV7-9 and TRBJ2-3 gives the full variable domain: DTGVSQNPRHKITKRGQNVTFRCDPISEHNRLYWYRQTLGQGPEFLTYFQNEAQLEKSRLLSDRFSAERPKGSFSTLEIQRTEQGDSAMYLCASSLRTGGAADTQYFGPGTRLTVL.

CDR3 region: CASSQDLVGYTF. The DNA of the CDR3 is TGTGCCAGCAGCCAAGATCTAGTTGGCTACACCTTC. This sequence joins TRBV14 and TRBJ1-2; no definite D call. Per germline, CDR1 SGHDN and CDR2 FVKESK. V was clipped by 0 bases and J by 7 bases, with 6 bases between them. This CDR3 has 12 amino acids.

This rearrangement joins TRBV7-6 to TRBJ2-1, with a possible D match to TRBD1 (6 bases). V lost 5 bases and J lost 15, with 17 bases in between. The CDR3 length is 12 residues. The germline gives CDR1 SGHVS, CDR2 FNYEAQ. CDR3 residues: CASSNTGWGAFF. The CDR3 DNA follows: TGTGCCAGCAGCAACACAGGGTGGGGTGCGTTCTTC.

The chain combines TRBV27 with TRBJ1-1; weak D call: TRBD1 (5 bases). The CDR3 runs 14 residues. The ends were cut back, 5 bases at V and 4 bases at J, with 14 bases in the middle. Germline CDR1 and CDR2: MNHEY and SMNVEV (reference sequence). CDR3 loop: CASSLFKGLTEAFF. The CDR3 coding sequence is TGTGCCAGCAGTCTGTTTAAGGGGCTCACTGAAGCTTTCTTT.

The rearrangement joins TRBV6-5 to TRBJ2-2; possible D gene TRBD1, 5 bases. The CDR3 length is 14 residues. V gave up 8 bases and J gave up 2 bases, with 12 bases separating them. The germline V gene has CDR1 MNHEY and CDR2 SVGAGI. This CDR3 is CASLAGRNTGELFF. CDR3 sequence (DNA): TGTGCCAGCCTGGCAGGGCGCAACACCGGGGAGCTGTTTTTT.

CDR3 region: CASSLSRLKFTDTQYF. The CDR3 coding sequence is TGTGCCAGCAGCTTAAGCCGACTCAAGTTCACAGATACGCAGTATTTT. V usage is TRBV7-8 and J usage is TRBJ2-3; D gene ambiguous. The CDR3 has 16 amino acids. Looked up from germline, CDR1 is SGHVS and CDR2 is FQNEAQ. Trimming removed 2 bases at V and 2 bases at J, with 14 bases between.

The chain recombines TRBV19 with TRBJ2-7; 7 bases fit TRBD1. Trimming removed 5 bases from V and 6 bases from J; junction bases left unmatched: 19. CDR3 size: 17 residues. The germline CDR1 and CDR2 sequences are LNHDA and SQIVND (reference sequence). Here the CDR3 reads CASSLHYSRDSRGEQYF. The CDR3 coding sequence is TGTGCCAGTAGTTTACACTATTCTCGGGACAGTAGAGGCGAGCAGTACTTC. Based on the CDR3 plus reference TRBV19 and TRBJ2-7, the full variable domain is DGGITQSPKYLFRKEGQNVTLSCEQNLNHDAMYWYRQDPGQGLRLIYYSQIVNDFQKGDIAEGYSVSREKKESFPLTVTSAQKNPTAFYLCASSLHYSRDSRGEQYFGPGTRLTVT.

CDR3 sequence (DNA): TGCGCCAGCAGCCAAGATCTGGGGCTCGGAGGCTACACCTTC. Amino acid sequence: CASSQDLGLGGYTF. The chain is built from TRBV4-3 and TRBJ1-2; D possibly corresponds to TRBD1 (5 bases). The CDR3 extends over 14 amino acids. CDR1 and CDR2 (germline): LGHNA, YSLEER. The germline V and J ends were trimmed by 0 bases and 8 bases, with 13 bases remaining between them.

This clone showed up just a few times. The rearrangement uses TRBV14 and TRBJ2-5; TRBD1 matches at 9 bases. Germline V lookup: CDR1 SGHDN, CDR2 FVKESK. There are 15 residues in the CDR3. V trimming: 0 bases; J trimming: 5 bases; junction bases outside the gene matches: 4. CDR3 region: CASSQDRTGVETQYF. The CDR3 coding sequence is TGTGCCAGCAGCCAAGACAGGACAGGGGTGGAGACCCAGTACTTC.

For the CDR3, the DNA is TGTGCCAGCAGCTTATATCAGGGAAAACAAGAGACCCAGTACTTC. This gives the protein CASSLYQGKQETQYF. The chain has TRBV7-8 and TRBJ2-5; weak D call: TRBD1 (5 bases). The CDR3 consists of 15 residues. V was clipped by 2 bases and J by 2 bases, with 12 bases between them. Germline-derived CDR1 and CDR2 are SGHVS and FQNEAQ. Drawing the rest from reference TRBV7-8 and TRBJ2-5, the complete variable domain is GAGVSQSPRYKVAKRGQDVALRCDPISGHVSLFWYQQALGQGPEFLTYFQNEAQLDKSGLPSDRFFAERPEGSVSTLKIQRTQQEDSAVYLCASSLYQGKQETQYFGPGTRLLVL.

For the CDR3, the DNA is TGCGCCAGCAGCTTGGTTTACAGGGGTGACTATGGCTACACCTTC. It yields the protein CASSLVYRGDYGYTF. This chain joins TRBV5-1 and TRBJ1-2, with 7 bases lining up with TRBD1. The CDR3 extends over 15 amino acids. After removal of 0 bases from V and 3 bases from J, the junction contained 5 bases not matched to a gene. Looked up from germline, CDR1 is SGHRS and CDR2 is YFSETQ.